Each of the 6 T cell receptor beta chains below was sequenced from the same sample in a study of radiation and T cells in renal cell carcinoma. Assay used: immunoSEQ multiplex PCR; TCRdb lists only in-frame clones, some missing. The profile shows 100,000 or so clones, 75% to 90% of them singletons. The time point: baseline pretreatment blood. The treatment denotes: 15 Gy SBRT to primary tumor, nephrectomy 4 weeks later. The source was blood, collected from a patient whose treatment included radiotherapy and nephrectomy. The receptors were sampled from a man aged 50 or older with renal cell carcinoma.

V and J are TRBV9 and TRBJ2-2; D is ambiguous. CDR3 length: 15 amino acids. The V and J ends lost 0 bases and 4 bases respectively, with 10 bases between them. Germline CDR1 is SGDLS and CDR2 is YYNGEE. CDR3 coding DNA: TGTGCCAGCAGCGTAGGTGCCCCAGGCACCGGGGAGCTGTTTTTT. It translates to CASSVGAPGTGELFF.

V gene TRBV4-3 combines with J gene TRBJ2-3; D is unclear. The CDR3 is 12 residues long. The V end lost 1 base, the J end lost 4 bases, and 3 bases lay between the germline ends. CDR1 and CDR2 (germline): LGHNA, YSLEER. CDR3 sequence: CASSQGADTQYF. The CDR3 DNA reads TGCGCCAGCAGCCAAGGGGCAGATACGCAGTATTTT.

The V call is TRBV5-1, the J call TRBJ2-3; 8 bases align to TRBD2. Per the germline V gene, CDR1 is SGHRS and CDR2 is YFSETQ. This CDR3 has 16 residues. Trimming took 4 bases from V and 2 from J; bases not matched to a gene: 9. The CDR3 spells CASSVLPGGSTDTQYF. The DNA for the CDR3 is TGCGCCAGCAGCGTTCTTCCGGGAGGGTCCACAGATACGCAGTATTTT.

The V call is TRBV30, the J call TRBJ1-3, with D unclear. Germline CDR1 GTSNPN, CDR2 SVGIG (reference sequence). Trimming took off 2 bases at V and 4 bases at J, with 12 bases between the two ends. This CDR3 has 14 amino acids. CDR3 DNA sequence: TGTGCCTGGAGTCCCCGGTACGCCGGAAACACCATATATTTT. It translates to CAWSPRYAGNTIYF.

This sequence joins TRBV4-1 and TRBJ1-4, with D perhaps matching TRBD1 (5 bases). The CDR3 has 15 amino acids. Germline CDR1 MGHRA, CDR2 YSYEKL. V was shortened by 5 bases and J by 8 bases, with 18 bases between the two germline ends. DNA of the CDR3: TGCGCCAGCAGCTCAGTTGCAGGGCAGGGCGAAAAACTGTTTTTT. Translation gives CASSSVAGQGEKLFF.

The rearrangement uses TRBV7-9 and TRBJ2-4, with a possible D match to TRBD1 (6 bases). Trimming removed 4 bases from V and 0 bases from J, with 13 bases in between. Germline V gene data show CDR1 as SEHNR and CDR2 as FQNEAQ (reference sequence). This CDR3 has 16 residues. CDR3 residues: CASSWTRTEAKNIQYF. In nucleotides, the CDR3 is TGTGCCAGCAGCTGGACCAGGACAGAAGCCAAAAACATTCAGTACTTC.